This T cell receptor (beta chain) was retrieved from a study of metastatic and nonmetastatic thyroid tumors (dated by TCRdb to about 2020). About the investigation overall: Repertoires from peripheral blood and from tumor or nodule tissue samples of malignant and benign thyroid patients were compared. The research as a whole found: TCR beta diversity was reported as significantly higher in malignant tumors than in benign nodules, in both blood and tumor samples.

The library was obtained by PCR. Sequenced using an Illumina HiSeq 4000. The TCR beta-chain CDR3 region of each patient was profiled by high-throughput sequencing. Per the original workflow: A classifier to discriminate distant-metastatic papillary thyroid cancer patients was built from CDR3 differences across clinicopathological groups. The Shannon index was used to assess repertoire diversity, and the Morisita-Horn index was used to assess tumor-blood repertoire similarity. TCRdb applied fastp at Q25 and MiXCR to the public reads, then kept only in-frame beta chains. TCRdb, rather than the study authors, made the V and J calls. The table for this sample lists around 20,000 clones; around a third of them were counted only once. The top ten clonotypes cover 13% to 15% of the sample. None of the patients had been given any treatment before thyroid surgery. The study retrospectively analysed patient clinical samples collected from about 2012 to 2019 using T-cell receptor beta sequencing.

This clone registers as medium-sized (0.01 to 0.1%) within its sample. It has no known antigen specificity. Per-nucleotide qualities are absent, and no much larger clonotype sits a single base away. This TCR came from a female donor with papillary thyroid cancer or a benign thyroid nodule (not recorded which). Some clones in this sample may be carry-over from other donors' samples. Specimen: blood.

The bases are TGTGCCACCAGTGATTTGCGGTGGGGGGCTGAGCAGTTCTTC. This codes for CATSDLRWGAEQFF. This sequence uses TRBV24-1 and TRBJ2-1; the D gene may be TRBD1 or TRBD2, since each aligns over 6 bases. From its cysteine to its phenylalanine, the CDR3 spans 14 amino acids. Only CDR3 DNA remains: 42 bases, in frame from the first base. According to the germline V gene, CDR1 reads KGHDR and CDR2 reads SFDVKD. The trim is 0 bases for V and 9 bases for J, with a gap of 11 bases between the germline ends.